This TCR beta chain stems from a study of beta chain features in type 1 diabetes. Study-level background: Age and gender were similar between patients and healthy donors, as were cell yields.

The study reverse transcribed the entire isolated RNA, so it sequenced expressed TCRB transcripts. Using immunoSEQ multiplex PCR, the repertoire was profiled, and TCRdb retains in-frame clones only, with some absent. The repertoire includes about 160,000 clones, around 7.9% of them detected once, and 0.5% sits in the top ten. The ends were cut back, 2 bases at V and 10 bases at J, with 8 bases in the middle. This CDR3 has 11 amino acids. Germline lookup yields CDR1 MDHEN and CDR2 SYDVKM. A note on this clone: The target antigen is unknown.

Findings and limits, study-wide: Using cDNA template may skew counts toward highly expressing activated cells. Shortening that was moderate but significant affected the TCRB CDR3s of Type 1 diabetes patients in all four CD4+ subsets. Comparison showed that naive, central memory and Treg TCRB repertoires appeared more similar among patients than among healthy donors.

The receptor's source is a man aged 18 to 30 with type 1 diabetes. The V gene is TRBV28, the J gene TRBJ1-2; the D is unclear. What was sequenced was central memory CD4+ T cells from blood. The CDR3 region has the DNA TGTGCCAGCAGTTTACATATGGCCTACACCTTC. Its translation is CASSLHMAYTF.